The 16 T cell receptor beta chains below come from one sample, sequenced in a study of vaccination effects on CD4 cells after COVID-19. Assay used: immunoSEQ multiplex PCR; TCRdb lists only in-frame clones, some missing. The data show tens of thousands of clones, with around 78% seen just once and about 10% held by the top ten. These receptors have no known antigen. Antigen-specific CD4+ T cells expanded by the ViraFEST assay with viral peptide pools were then sequenced. Researchers isolated CD4+ T cells once approximately eleven days of culture had elapsed. Vaccine recipients, nucleocapsid antibody negative, had no prior SARS-CoV-2 infection. Here the sequenced sample was CD4+ T cells from PBMCs cultured with SARS-CoV-2 spike peptides, taken before COVID-19 vaccination. Receptors were obtained from a human donor who received a COVID-19 vaccine.

The chain has TRBV2 and TRBJ1-3, with 7 bases matching TRBD1. Germline-derived CDR1 and CDR2 are SNHLY and FYNNEI. The length of the CDR3 is 16 residues. The ends lost 6 bases at V and 1 base at J; junction bases unmatched: 9. CDR3: CASSQTGKLSGNTIYF. CDR3 sequence (DNA): TGTGCCAGCAGCCAGACAGGGAAACTTTCTGGAAACACCATATATTTT. The full variable domain, its missing parts supplied by reference TRBV2 and TRBJ1-3, is EPEVTQTPSHQVTQMGQEVILRCVPISNHLYFYWYRQILGQKVEFLVSFYNNEISEKSEIFDDQFSVERPDGSNFTLKIRSTKLEDSAMYFCASSQTGKLSGNTIYFGEGSWLTVV.

The chain is built from TRBV7-2 and TRBJ1-5; TRBD1 matches 8 bases. CDR3 length: 15 amino acids. V shed 1 base and J 7 bases; nucleotides not matched to a gene: 6. Germline V gene lookup returns CDR1 SGHTA and CDR2 FQGNSA. CDR3: CASSLGTGWGQPQHF. The CDR3 DNA is TGTGCCAGCAGCTTAGGGACAGGGTGGGGGCAGCCCCAGCATTTT.

The genes are TRBV3-1 (or the pseudogene TRBV3-2) and TRBJ2-2; TRBD1 or TRBD2 may be the D gene (5 bases each). Germline CDR1 reads LGHDT; CDR2 reads YNNKEL (reference sequence). CDR3 size: 16 residues. The V and J ends lost 1 base and 5 bases respectively, with 14 bases between them. The CDR3 loop reads CASSQGAAEGTGELFF. CDR3 coding DNA: TGTGCCAGCAGCCAAGGAGCGGCTGAGGGGACCGGGGAGCTGTTTTTT.

This rearrangement joins TRBV5-6 to TRBJ2-5; D is tentatively TRBD1 or TRBD2 (5 bases each). CDR1 is SGHDT and CDR2 is YYEEEE in the germline V gene. Trimming left V 7 bases short and J 2 bases short, with 15 bases between. The CDR3 is made up of 14 amino acids. CDR3 DNA: TGTGCCAGCGGCCGTCGGGGCAGACAAGAGACCCAGTACTTC. It specifies CASGRRGRQETQYF.

The chain has TRBV25-1 and TRBJ1-3; no clear D gene. The germline CDR1 and CDR2 sequences are MGHDK and SYGVNS. The CDR3 runs 13 residues. Deletions cut 4 bases from V and 2 bases from J, with 6 bases between. The CDR3 nucleotides read TGTGCCAGCAGTGGCCACACTGGAAACACCATATATTTT. This encodes CASSGHTGNTIYF.

The V and J genes are TRBV5-1 and TRBJ2-1; 9 bases map to TRBD1. The CDR3 contains 16 residues. V shed 4 bases and J 4 bases; nucleotides not matched to a gene: 9. Germline V gene lookup returns CDR1 SGHRS and CDR2 YFSETQ. CDR3 amino acids: CASSPDRGLIYNEQFF. The CDR3 DNA sequence: TGCGCCAGCAGCCCGGACAGGGGCCTAATTTACAATGAGCAGTTCTTC.

The chain uses TRBV24-1 and TRBJ2-5; perhaps D is TRBD1 or TRBD2 (6 bases each). The CDR3 extends over 15 amino acids. The germline V gene encodes CDR1 KGHDR and CDR2 SFDVKD. V was shortened by 4 bases and J by 5 bases, with 16 bases between the two germline ends. The CDR3 nucleotides are TGTGCCACCAGTGACATACAGACAGGAGGGGAGACCCAGTACTTC. Translating gives CATSDIQTGGETQYF.

The V and J genes are TRBV19 and TRBJ2-1; 9 nucleotides match TRBD2. The CDR3 has 16 amino acids. Germline-derived CDR1 and CDR2 are LNHDA and SQIVND (reference sequence). V lost 5 bases to trimming and J lost 9 bases; unmatched junction nucleotides: 14. The CDR3 coding sequence is TGTGCCAGTAGTCCATGGGGTAGCGGGGGCTCGCTTGAGCAGTTCTTC. It translates to CASSPWGSGGSLEQFF.

The chain has TRBV5-1 and TRBJ1-1, with 10 bases aligning to TRBD1. V shed 6 bases, J shed 7 bases, and the junction held 9 bases outside the gene matches. The CDR3 consists of 14 residues. Per germline, CDR1 SGHRS and CDR2 YFSETQ. The CDR3 loop is CASNLRQGAGEAFF. DNA for the CDR3: TGCGCCAGCAACCTAAGACAGGGGGCCGGTGAAGCTTTCTTT.

The chain joins TRBV24-1 to TRBJ1-1; maybe TRBD1 (5 bases). V gave up 0 bases and J gave up 2 bases, with 21 bases separating them. The CDR3 is 19 residues long. Germline V gene lookup returns CDR1 KGHDR and CDR2 SFDVKD. The CDR3 region is CATSDLGVYRAGVNTEAFF. The CDR3 coding sequence is TGTGCCACCAGTGATTTGGGCGTCTACCGTGCGGGGGTCAACACTGAAGCTTTCTTT.

V gene TRBV7-9 combines with J gene TRBJ1-1; 7 positions match TRBD1. Germline CDR1 SEHNR, CDR2 FQNEAQ (reference sequence). The junction had 5 bases not matched to a gene; V was cut back by 2 bases and J by 5 bases. This CDR3 is 14 amino acids long. The CDR3 loop is CASSLYGTETEAFF. DNA of the CDR3: TGTGCCAGCAGCTTATATGGGACAGAAACTGAAGCTTTCTTT.

This chain joins TRBV11-2 and TRBJ2-7, with D unclear. V lost 4 bases and J lost 5, with 9 bases in between. The CDR3 covers 12 residues. Germline CDR1 is SGHAT and CDR2 is FQNNGV. The CDR3: CASSSLVDEQYV. CDR3 bases: TGTGCCAGCAGCTCCCTTGTTGACGAGCAGTACGTC.

This clone was seen only a few times. The V and J genes are TRBV4-3 and TRBJ1-6, with 7 bases identical to TRBD1. Trimming at V came to 4 bases and at J to 11 bases, leaving 20 bases not matched to a gene. Germline V gene sequence: CDR1 LGHNA, CDR2 YSLEER. CDR3 size: 18 residues. In nucleotides, the CDR3 is TGCGCCAGCAGCCTCCTCACAACCCGACAGGGAGTTTTGGCACCCCTCCACTTT. It encodes CASSLLTTRQGVLAPLHF.

This CDR3 is CASSDLLAGGPETQYF. Here the CDR3 DNA reads TGTGCCAGCAGCGACCTACTAGCGGGGGGGCCAGAGACCCAGTACTTC. The chain couples TRBV3-1 (or the pseudogene TRBV3-2) to TRBJ2-5; 13 nucleotides line up with TRBD2. The V gene end was trimmed by 5 bases and the J gene end by 4 bases; junction bases not matched to a gene: 7. CDR3 size: 16 residues. Germline V gene data show CDR1 as LGHDT and CDR2 as YNNKEL (reference sequence).

The genes are TRBV24-1 and TRBJ1-2; tentatively, D is TRBD1 (5 bases). The CDR3 runs 13 residues. The germline V gene has CDR1 KGHDR and CDR2 SFDVKD. V was pared by 5 bases and J by 4 bases, with 10 bases between. Here the CDR3 reads CATSVGTAYGYTF. The CDR3 DNA sequence: TGTGCCACCAGTGTTGGGACCGCCTATGGCTACACCTTC.

The chain recombines TRBV11-3 with TRBJ2-5; 9 bases are shared with TRBD2. In germline, CDR1 is SGHNT, CDR2 YENEEA. The trim removed 5 bases at V and 5 bases at J, leaving 12 bases unmatched. This CDR3 contains 16 residues. The CDR3 reads CASSISFAGGRETQYF. As DNA, the CDR3 is TGTGCCAGCAGCATCTCCTTTGCGGGGGGGAGGGAGACCCAGTACTTC.